One and the same sample provided the 27 T cell receptor beta chains below, sequenced in a study of T-cell memory formation after mild COVID-19. TCRdb analysed the 5' RACE reads with MiXCR anew, one entry per CDR3 protein. This table holds 180,000 or so distinct CDR3 sequences, roughly 12% found once. The sample consisted of PBMCs or a T cell subset sorted from them (not recorded which). These receptors originate from a man aged 18 to 30 who had mild COVID-19 (a few samples of this study predate the infection). Cell type and time point are not known.

The chain carries TRBV2 and TRBJ1-5; 7 bases are shared with TRBD1. The junction had 6 bases not matched to a gene; V was cut back by 5 bases and J by 2 bases. Germline assignment: CDR1 SNHLY and CDR2 FYNNEI. The CDR3 sequence is 15 residues long. The CDR3 loop reads CASSRDSGGNQPQHF. As DNA, the CDR3 is TGTGCCAGCAGTAGGGACAGCGGCGGCAATCAGCCCCAGCATTTT. Drawing the rest from reference TRBV2 and TRBJ1-5, the complete variable domain is EPEVTQTPSHQVTQMGQEVILRCVPISNHLYFYWYRQILGQKVEFLVSFYNNEISEKSEIFDDQFSVERPDGSNFTLKIRSTKLEDSAMYFCASSRDSGGNQPQHFGDGTRLSIL.

This clonotype turned up a few times. V is TRBV5-1 and J is TRBJ2-4; no clear D. The ends were cut back, 4 bases at V and 0 bases at J, with 8 bases in the middle. Germline V gene lookup returns CDR1 SGHRS and CDR2 YFSETQ. The CDR3 covers 14 residues. CDR3 DNA: TGCGCCAGCAGCGAGTTCCTAGCCAAAAACATTCAGTACTTC. Residues: CASSEFLAKNIQYF.

This clonotype has a count of ten or more. The chain couples TRBV20-1 to TRBJ2-7; D remains ambiguous. CDR1 is DFQATT and CDR2 is SNEGSKA in the germline V gene (reference sequence). Trimming removed 6 bases from V and 2 bases from J, with 14 bases in between. The CDR3 is 13 residues long. This CDR3 reads CSALGRAAYEQYF. CDR3 nucleotides: TGCAGTGCCCTCGGCAGAGCTGCCTACGAGCAGTACTTC.

This clonotype has more than one count but fewer than ten. The chain is built from TRBV12-3 or TRBV12-4 and TRBJ2-5, with D perhaps matching TRBD1 (6 bases). The germline V and J ends were trimmed by 6 bases and 2 bases, with 10 bases remaining between them. The CDR3 has 13 amino acids. The CDR3 here is CASSGQLQETQYF. CDR3 nucleotides: TGTGCCAGCAGCGGACAGTTACAAGAGACCCAGTACTTC.

The chain is built from TRBV5-1 and TRBJ2-7; no firm D call. The CDR3 extends over 12 amino acids. Germline lookup yields CDR1 SGHRS and CDR2 YFSETQ. V gave up 5 bases and J gave up 2 bases, with 8 bases separating them. The CDR3 coding sequence is TGCGCCAGCAGATATCGGGCCTACGAGCAGTACGTC. Translating gives CASRYRAYEQYV.

This chain connects TRBV7-9 to TRBJ2-7, with D possibly being TRBD2 (7 bases). The CDR3 is made up of 15 amino acids. V was pared by 4 bases and J by 2 bases, with 15 bases between. CDR1 SEHNR and CDR2 FQNEAQ come from the germline V gene (reference sequence). CDR3 nucleotides: TGTGCCAGCAGCTCTAGGGCGGGGGCGGCCTACGAGCAGTACTTC. The encoded protein is CASSSRAGAAYEQYF.

The V and J genes are TRBV7-2 and TRBJ2-3, with TRBD1 as a possible D gene (5 bases). This CDR3 is built from 14 residues. Trimming pared 6 bases from V and 4 bases from J, leaving 14 bases between. Germline-derived CDR1 and CDR2 are SGHTA and FQGNSA. In nucleotides, the CDR3 is TGTGCCAGCAGGGACACCTCTACGGCAGATACGCAGTATTTT. This translates into CASRDTSTADTQYF.

This clonotype was detected only a few times. This rearrangement joins TRBV6-2 or TRBV6-3 to TRBJ2-5; D is uncertain. With 7 bases removed from V and 5 bases from J, the gap between germline ends came to 14 bases. The CDR3 runs to 13 residues. Germline V CDR1 and CDR2: MNHEY, SVGEGT. The CDR3 loop reads CASTKELLETQYF. The DNA for the CDR3 is TGTGCCAGCACCAAGGAGTTGTTGGAGACCCAGTACTTC.

This clonotype has only a few counts. This chain uses TRBV11-3 with TRBJ2-2; D call uncertain. The germline V and J ends were trimmed by 5 bases and 4 bases, with 14 bases remaining between them. The germline gives CDR1 SGHNT, CDR2 YENEEA. CDR3 length: 15 residues. This chain's CDR3 is CASSRFGGPTGELFF. The CDR3 bases are TGTGCCAGCAGCCGATTTGGTGGGCCCACCGGGGAGCTGTTTTTT.

The gene calls are TRBV12-3 or TRBV12-4 and TRBJ1-2, with TRBD1 matching 8 bases. The CDR3 sequence is 13 residues long. After removal of 6 bases from V and 8 bases from J, the junction contained 8 bases not matched to a gene. The CDR3 nucleotides are TGTGCCAGCAGCAAGACAGGGGTGTGGGGCTACACCTTC. This translates into CASSKTGVWGYTF.

This chain connects TRBV7-2 to TRBJ2-5; 10 nucleotides match TRBD2. This CDR3 comprises 14 residues. The junction had 5 bases not matched to a gene; V was cut back by 5 bases and J by 5 bases. In germline, CDR1 is SGHTA, CDR2 FQGNSA. Written as DNA, the CDR3 is TGTGCCAGCAGCAGGCTAGCGGGGGTGGAGACCCAGTACTTC. Its protein product is CASSRLAGVETQYF.

The chain joins TRBV9 to TRBJ2-2; 11 bases agree with TRBD1. Germline CDR1 and CDR2: SGDLS and YYNGEE. The junction had 10 bases not matched to a gene; V was cut back by 4 bases and J by 5 bases. The CDR3 has 17 amino acids. The CDR3: CASSPRGQGARTGELFF. In DNA form, the CDR3 reads TGTGCCAGCAGCCCTCGAGGACAGGGGGCCCGAACCGGGGAGCTGTTTTTT.

V gene TRBV14 combines with J gene TRBJ2-7; TRBD1 is a possible D gene (6 bases). The V gene's germline CDR1 is SGHDN and CDR2 FVKESK. The CDR3 covers 15 residues. Trimming took off 1 base at V and 3 bases at J, with 13 bases between the two ends. In nucleotides, the CDR3 is TGTGCCAGCAGCCAAGGTCAACAGGGCGACTACGAGCAGTACTTC. Translated, it gives CASSQGQQGDYEQYF.

There are a few counts of this clonotype. The rearrangement uses TRBV20-1 and TRBJ1-5; 9 positions match TRBD1. The CDR3 is 14 residues long. Germline CDR1 is DFQATT and CDR2 is SNEGSKA (reference sequence). The J segment lost 5 bases and the V segment lost 3 bases, leaving 5 bases of the junction unmatched. The CDR3: CSASRTGAHQPQHF. In DNA, the CDR3 is TGCAGTGCTAGCCGGACAGGGGCCCATCAGCCCCAGCATTTT.

This clonotype appeared a few times. The CDR3 sequence: CASSQGASSGNTIYF. The CDR3 DNA follows: TGCGCCAGCAGCCAAGGGGCTAGCTCTGGAAACACCATATATTTT. The chain joins TRBV4-1 to TRBJ1-3, with D uncertain. Trimming pared 1 base from V and 0 bases from J, leaving 7 bases between. CDR1 is MGHRA, CDR2 YSYEKL, per germline. This CDR3 spans 15 amino acids.

This chain connects TRBV6-6 to TRBJ2-7; D remains ambiguous. Germline V gives CDR1 MNHNY, CDR2 SVGAGI (reference sequence). V lost 8 bases and J lost 5, with 4 bases in between. The CDR3 consists of 9 residues. CDR3 in amino acids: CASGHEQYF. The CDR3 coding sequence is TGTGCCAGCGGCCACGAGCAGTACTTC.

This rearrangement joins TRBV2 to TRBJ1-5; D is unclear. The CDR3 spans 15 residues. V gave up 4 bases and J gave up 4 bases, with 14 bases separating them. Germline loops: CDR1 SNHLY, CDR2 FYNNEI. The CDR3 protein is CASSATRLANQPQHF. The CDR3 DNA reads as TGTGCCAGCAGTGCCACCAGATTAGCAAATCAGCCCCAGCATTTT.

This clonotype was seen at least ten times. The chain is built from TRBV27 and TRBJ2-2; 10 bases are shared with TRBD2. Trimming at V came to 1 base and at J to 1 base, leaving 6 bases not matched to a gene. This CDR3 comprises 18 residues. The V gene's germline CDR1 is MNHEY and CDR2 SMNVEV (reference sequence). The CDR3 loop reads CASSLYPSGGRNTGELFF. Written as DNA, the CDR3 is TGTGCCAGCAGTTTATATCCTAGCGGGGGAAGGAACACCGGGGAGCTGTTTTTT.

The CDR3 nucleotides read TGCGCCAGCAGCCAAGTTGGAGGACAGGGAGAAAAACTGTTTTTT. It codes for CASSQVGGQGEKLFF. The chain employs TRBV4-3 and TRBJ1-4; 8 nucleotides line up with TRBD1. J gave up 8 bases and V 1 base, and 6 bases lay outside the gene matches. In germline, CDR1 is LGHNA, CDR2 YSLEER. CDR3 size: 15 residues.

This clonotype has more than one count but fewer than ten. V is TRBV12-3 or TRBV12-4 and J is TRBJ2-2, with D maybe TRBD2 (5 bases). The CDR3 totals 16 residues. V was shortened by 6 bases and J by 2 bases, with 16 bases between the two germline ends. The DNA for the CDR3 is TGTGCCAGCAGCCCCCAGGACTTCACAAACACCGGGGAGCTGTTTTTT. Translation: CASSPQDFTNTGELFF.

In the case of this clonotype: A junction end diverges from the germline sequence, so it may reflect a read error. The rearrangement joins TRBV20-1 to TRBJ2-3; possible D gene TRBD1, 7 bases. CDR1 and CDR2 from the germline V gene are DFQATT and SNEGSKA (reference sequence). The CDR3 has 15 residues. CDR3 nucleotides: TGCAGCGCTAGAAGGGCGGAGGGGGCCGGAGATACGCAGTATTTT. It yields the protein CSARRAEGAGDTQYF.

This clonotype was seen a handful of times. The V and J genes are TRBV12-3 or TRBV12-4 and TRBJ1-2; possibly TRBD1 for D (5 bases). The CDR3 extends over 13 amino acids. V shed 10 bases and J shed 2 bases, with 14 bases lying between them. The CDR3 DNA is TGTGCCACCCACTTGGGGCTGAACTATGGCTACACCTTC. It yields the protein CATHLGLNYGYTF.

This clonotype turned up a few times. V gene TRBV4-3 combines with J gene TRBJ2-1, with TRBD1 identical over 7 bases. Germline loops: CDR1 LGHNA, CDR2 YSLEER. V lost 4 bases to trimming and J lost 8 bases; unmatched junction nucleotides: 8. The CDR3 is 14 residues long. The CDR3 protein is CASSRSRDSYEQFF. The CDR3 DNA reads TGCGCCAGCAGCCGGTCCCGGGACAGCTATGAGCAGTTCTTC.

This clonotype was seen repeatedly, ten times or more. This chain connects TRBV11-2 to TRBJ2-3; 7 bases agree with TRBD2. The CDR3 extends over 16 amino acids. J lost 2 bases, V lost 1 base, and 6 bases had no gene match. CDR1 and CDR2 from the germline V gene are SGHAT and FQNNGV. This CDR3 reads CASSLGLADDTDTQYF. CDR3 nucleotides: TGTGCCAGCAGCTTAGGCCTAGCGGATGACACAGATACGCAGTATTTT.

The V call is TRBV28, the J call TRBJ2-5; maybe TRBD2 (6 bases). CDR3 length: 14 amino acids. Trimming shortened V by 3 bases and J by 3 bases, and 11 bases separated the two germline ends. CDR1 MDHEN and CDR2 SYDVKM come from the germline V gene. In DNA form, the CDR3 reads TGTGCCAGCAGTTTTTGGAGGGGAGAAGAGACCCAGTACTTC. Its protein is CASSFWRGEETQYF.

This chain uses TRBV29-1 with TRBJ2-7, with a tentative D call TRBD1 (6 bases). Trimming shortened V by 6 bases and J by 2 bases, and 11 bases separated the two germline ends. Germline V CDR1 and CDR2: SQVTM, ANQGSEA. The CDR3 runs to 12 residues. The CDR3 nucleotides read TGCAGCGTCACAGGGAATCCCTACGAGCAGTACTTC. It codes for CSVTGNPYEQYF.

This clonotype was detected many times. V gene TRBV19 combines with J gene TRBJ2-1, with 8 bases fitting TRBD2. J was trimmed by 13 bases and V by 4 bases; bases with no gene match: 6. This CDR3 is 12 amino acids long. Germline CDR1 LNHDA, CDR2 SQIVND (reference sequence). CDR3 DNA: TGTGCCAGTAGTACATCGGGGGGGCAACAGTTCTTC. It codes for CASSTSGGQQFF.